Presented here are 21 T cell receptor beta chains from one specimen sequenced in a study of early T cells in non-severe SARS-CoV-2 infection (dated by TCRdb to about 2021). Library preparation used 5' RACE. These reads were obtained on a NextSeq 500. TCRdb ran its own pipeline on the public reads, namely fastp trimming at Q25 and MiXCR clone calling, and kept in-frame beta chains. Every CDR3 protein is listed once, alongside the most common genes and DNA of its rows. For this sample the table gives around 80,000 distinct CDR3 sequences, of which around 15% were detected only once. Over 1.2% of the sample is taken by the ten largest. Sample: whole blood. These receptors were collected from an adult who was a healthcare worker with PCR-confirmed SARS-CoV-2 infection or an uninfected control (not recorded which).

In this sample, this clonotype turned up many times. This chain connects TRBV6-6 to TRBJ2-5; 8 bases fit TRBD2. The CDR3 loop spans 17 amino acids. Per the germline V gene, CDR1 is MNHNY and CDR2 is SVGAGI (reference sequence). V was pared by 8 bases and J by 1 base, with 15 bases of the junction left unmatched. The CDR3 loop is CASRLGGGRFPQETQYF. CDR3 nucleotides: TGTGCCAGCCGTCTCGGCGGGGGGCGGTTTCCCCAAGAGACCCAGTACTTC.

This clonotype has only a few counts. DNA for the CDR3: TGTGCCATCAGCGGTATGCCAGGAGTAACCCTCCACTTT. It translates to CAISGMPGVTLHF. The chain couples TRBV10-3 to TRBJ1-6, with unresolved D. The germline V and J ends were trimmed by 6 bases and 14 bases, with 17 bases remaining between them. CDR1 is ENHRY, CDR2 SYGVKD, per germline. The CDR3 runs 13 residues.

This clonotype was seen many times. The chain links TRBV4-3 to TRBJ1-1; no definite D call. The CDR3 sequence is 13 residues long. Germline V CDR1 and CDR2: LGHNA, YSLEER. V was trimmed by 4 bases and J by 0 bases, leaving 6 bases between them. This chain's CDR3 is CASSRTVNTEAFF. CDR3 nucleotides: TGCGCCAGCAGCCGGACGGTGAACACTGAAGCTTTCTTT.

This clonotype showed up many times. One end of the junction is discordant with germline, which a read error may explain. This rearrangement joins TRBV30 to TRBJ1-2; a possible D gene is TRBD1 (5 bases). This CDR3 comprises 12 residues. The germline gives CDR1 GTSNPN, CDR2 SVGIG (reference sequence). In DNA form, the CDR3 reads TGTGCCCGGAGAGGGACCCCGGATGGCTACACCTTC. Amino acid sequence: CARRGTPDGYTF.

The sample holds a few counts of this clonotype. The chain recombines TRBV10-2 with TRBJ1-2; D perhaps matches TRBD1 (6 bases). V gave up 10 bases and J gave up 2 bases, with 14 bases separating them. CDR1 and CDR2 (germline): WSHSY, SAAADI. This CDR3 has 13 amino acids. CDR3 bases: TGCGCCATCTCGGATGACAGGAACTATGGCTACACCTTC. Protein sequence: CAISDDRNYGYTF.

The chain recombines TRBV6-2 or TRBV6-3 with TRBJ2-1; TRBD2 might be the D (7 bases). Trimming took off 7 bases at V and 9 bases at J, with 19 bases between the two ends. Germline V lookup: CDR1 MNHEY, CDR2 SVGEGT. The CDR3 contains 14 residues. CDR3 nucleotides: TGTGCCAGCAAGAACCATCGGGGGGCACCTGAGCAGTTCTTC. Its translation is CASKNHRGAPEQFF.

This clonotype appeared many times. The chain combines TRBV20-1 with TRBJ1-6, with a weak D call TRBD1 (5 bases). The CDR3 is 14 amino acids. Trimming removed 3 bases at V and 10 bases at J, with 16 bases between. Per germline, CDR1 DFQATT and CDR2 SNEGSKA (reference sequence). CDR3 amino acids: CSASMGVMGSPLHF. As DNA, the CDR3 is TGCAGTGCTAGTATGGGGGTAATGGGATCACCCCTCCACTTT.

About this clonotype: Being one base from a much bigger clone, this may be a read error. This chain links TRBV6-2 or TRBV6-3 with TRBJ1-1, with a weak D call TRBD1 (5 bases). The germline V gene encodes CDR1 MNHEY and CDR2 SVGEGT. The CDR3 extends over 15 amino acids. Here the CDR3 DNA reads TGTGCCGGCAGTCCATGGTGGGGGGAGAACACTGAAGCTTTCTTT. Its translation: CAGSPWWGENTEAFF.

This clonotype was recorded a few times. The chain employs TRBV7-9 and TRBJ2-1; possibly TRBD2 for D (6 bases). This CDR3 region has 13 residues. V was pared by 0 bases and J by 9 bases, with 9 bases between. Germline V gene data show CDR1 as SEHNR and CDR2 as FQNEAQ (reference sequence). Written as DNA, the CDR3 is TGTGCCAGCAGCTTAGCAAACGGGGGTGAGCAGTTCTTC. This gives the protein CASSLANGGEQFF.

Notes on this clonotype: This clone may be a read error of a much larger clone one base away. This rearrangement joins TRBV12-3 or TRBV12-4 to TRBJ2-1; tentative D call: TRBD2 (7 bases). The length of the CDR3 is 16 residues. V lost 7 bases and J lost 2, with 18 bases in between. CDR3 nucleotides: TGTGCCAGCATTCCGGCCGGCGGGGGCACCTACAATGAGCAGTTCTTC. Amino acids: CASIPAGGGTYNEQFF.

This clonotype was seen repeatedly, ten times or more. The gene calls are TRBV10-2 and TRBJ1-2; 9 nucleotides align to TRBD1. This CDR3 is built from 16 residues. CDR1 WSHSY and CDR2 SAAADI come from the germline V gene. V shed 6 bases and J 2 bases; nucleotides not matched to a gene: 10. The CDR3 DNA sequence: TGCGCCAGCAGGACCGGGACAGGGCCGGGGAACTATGGCTACACCTTC. Amino acids: CASRTGTGPGNYGYTF.

The table lists this clonotype with many counts. V is TRBV5-1 and J is TRBJ1-2; D gene ambiguous. V was cut by 1 base and J by 5 bases, with 12 bases left in between. CDR3 length equals 14 residues. Germline CDR1 is SGHRS and CDR2 is YFSETQ. This chain's CDR3 is CASSLNEAGYGYTF. In DNA form, the CDR3 reads TGCGCCAGCAGCTTGAACGAAGCTGGGTATGGCTACACCTTC.

Regarding this clonotype: This may arise from a read error, as a much more abundant clone is one base away. The CDR3 end shows no conserved phenylalanine or tryptophan, and so a read error is likely. The chain has TRBV11-2 and TRBJ2-7; TRBD1 aligns across 7 bases. CDR1 is SGHAT, CDR2 FQNNGV, per germline. J lost 2 bases, V lost 3 bases, and 4 bases had no gene match. This CDR3 has 14 residues. The CDR3 coding sequence is TGTGCCAGCAGCTTCACCGGGACAGCCTACGAGCAGTACTAC. Its protein is CASSFTGTAYEQYY.

The table lists this clonotype with many counts. V gene TRBV6-1 combines with J gene TRBJ2-5, with D uncertain. Germline V CDR1 and CDR2: MNHNS, SASEGT. The CDR3 has 12 amino acids. V lost 6 bases, J lost 2 bases, and 7 bases lay in between. The CDR3 is CASRQPQETQYF. CDR3 bases: TGTGCCAGCAGGCAGCCTCAAGAGACCCAGTACTTC.

This chain links TRBV28 with TRBJ2-7; D remains unclear. The CDR3 runs to 13 residues. V was clipped by 4 bases and J by 7 bases, with 14 bases between them. The germline CDR1 and CDR2 sequences are MDHEN and SYDVKM. CDR3 sequence (DNA): TGTGCCAGCAGTTCTCCCCCCAGGCGAGAGCAGTACTTC. Amino acid sequence: CASSSPPRREQYF.

This clonotype has a count of ten or more. The rearrangement links TRBV6-5 to TRBJ1-1; unclear D gene. The germline CDR1 and CDR2 sequences are MNHEY and SVGAGI. Trimming removed 5 bases from V and 7 bases from J, with 11 bases in between. The CDR3 runs 12 residues. The CDR3 is CASSLGGIEAFF. CDR3 bases: TGTGCCAGCAGTCTAGGCGGGATTGAAGCTTTCTTT.

The gene calls are TRBV18 and TRBJ1-4; D is uncertain. Per the germline V gene, CDR1 is KGHSH and CDR2 is LQKENI. The CDR3 sequence is 15 residues long. Trimming took 0 bases from V and 4 from J, leaving 9 bases between them. CDR3 residues: CASSPPPGNNEKLFF. CDR3 in DNA: TGTGCCAGCTCACCACCCCCGGGGAATAATGAAAAACTGTTTTTT.

The chain recombines TRBV5-1 with TRBJ2-1; no clear D gene. Trimming removed 0 bases from V and 8 bases from J, with 9 bases in between. Germline V CDR1 and CDR2: SGHRS, YFSETQ. The CDR3 sequence is 13 residues long. This CDR3 reads CASSLVPSDEQFF. CDR3 nucleotides: TGCGCCAGCAGCTTGGTCCCCAGCGATGAGCAGTTCTTC. The entire variable domain, with the rest obtained from reference TRBV5-1 and TRBJ2-1, is as follows: KAGVTQTPRYLIKTRGQQVTLSCSPISGHRSVSWYQQTPGQGLQFLFEYFSETQRNKGNFPGRFSGRQFSNSRSEMNVSTLELGDSALYLCASSLVPSDEQFFGPGTRLTVL.

The gene calls are TRBV27 and TRBJ2-1, with 12 bases identical to TRBD2. The V gene end was trimmed by 6 bases and the J gene end by 3 bases; junction bases not matched to a gene: 6. The CDR3 extends over 16 amino acids. Germline V CDR1 and CDR2: MNHEY, SMNVEV (reference sequence). CDR3 DNA: TGTGCCAGCAGCTCCCAACTAGCGGGGGGCTACAATGAGCAGTTCTTC. Amino acids: CASSSQLAGGYNEQFF.

A few counts support this clonotype. V gene TRBV12-3 or TRBV12-4 combines with J gene TRBJ1-2; a possible D gene is TRBD1 (6 bases). The length of the CDR3 is 12 residues. Trimming took 5 bases from V and 4 from J, leaving 8 bases between them. This CDR3 reads CASSQQGYGYTF. The CDR3 coding sequence is TGTGCCAGCAGTCAACAGGGCTATGGCTACACCTTC.

This clonotype was observed a few times. CDR3 sequence reads: CASSLSENTEAFF. CDR3 nucleotide sequence: TGTGCCAGCAGTTTGAGTGAGAACACTGAAGCTTTCTTT. V gene TRBV12-3 or TRBV12-4 combines with J gene TRBJ1-1, with no clear D. The CDR3 has 13 amino acids. V was cut by 3 bases and J by 1 base, with 6 bases left in between.